This T cell receptor beta chain was identified in a study of control samples from healthy donors and cancer patients. Here immunoSEQ multiplex PCR was the method, and the copy in TCRdb shows in-frame clones only, minus some. The table lists under 40,000 clones, 83% of them singletons. From germline, CDR1 is LGHNA and CDR2 YNFKEQ. Trimming took off 1 base at V and 3 bases at J, with 12 bases between the two ends. This CDR3 is 16 amino acids long. The TCR originated in a woman aged 55-69 years with lung cancer. This chain links TRBV4-2 with TRBJ1-4; D is possibly TRBD1 (5 bases). Sample: PBMCs. CDR3 bases: TGTGCCAGCAGCCAAGTAAAACAGGAGTCTAATGAAAAACTGTTTTTT. Translating it yields CASSQVKQESNEKLFF.